This passage covers 30 T cell receptor beta chains from one sample sequenced in a study of OX40 agonist ivuxolimab in advanced cancers. TCRdb's copy holds only in-frame clones and misses some; the assay was immunoSEQ multiplex PCR. The sample includes about 64,000 clones, over 75% of them seen just once. Sequences were derived from CD4+ or CD8+ T cells sorted from blood, sampled in a trial of the OX40 agonist ivuxolimab. These receptors were taken from an adult with an advanced solid tumor such as melanoma, head and neck, liver or kidney cancer.

This clone was observed once. The rearrangement joins TRBV5-1 to TRBJ2-7, with 11 bases fitting TRBD2. Germline lookup yields CDR1 SGHRS and CDR2 YFSETQ. J lost 4 bases, V lost 0 bases, and 3 bases had no gene match. This CDR3 is 15 amino acids long. CDR3 in DNA: TGCGCCAGCAGCTTGGTTGGGACTAGCGGTTACGAGCAGTACTTC. Amino acid sequence: CASSLVGTSGYEQYF.

This clone has only one observation. The chain recombines TRBV5-6 with TRBJ2-1, with D maybe TRBD2 (6 bases). There are 14 residues in the CDR3. Per germline, CDR1 SGHDT and CDR2 YYEEEE. Trimming left V 2 bases short and J 4 bases short, with 10 bases between. This chain's CDR3 is CASSFQAGYNEQFF. CDR3 DNA: TGTGCCAGCAGCTTTCAAGCGGGTTACAATGAGCAGTTCTTC.

V is TRBV5-1 and J is TRBJ2-3; 8 positions agree with TRBD1. This CDR3 is built from 16 residues. In germline, CDR1 is SGHRS, CDR2 YFSETQ. With V trimmed by 1 base and J by 8 bases, 12 bases remained unmatched. Here the CDR3 DNA reads TGCGCCAGCAGCTTGAGTGGACAGGGTCAAAAGATTACGCAGTATTTT. This encodes CASSLSGQGQKITQYF.

In this sample, this clone turned up once. The chain links TRBV27 to TRBJ1-1, with TRBD1 matching 7 bases. The CDR3 has 13 amino acids. Germline V gives CDR1 MNHEY, CDR2 SMNVEV (reference sequence). Trimming cost V 0 bases and J 8 bases; bases outside gene matches: 3. The CDR3 loop reads CASSLSRGYEAFF. Here the CDR3 DNA reads TGTGCCAGCAGTTTATCCAGGGGGTACGAAGCTTTCTTT.

Only one count was recorded for this clone. The CDR3 bases are TGTGCCAGTGCAAAGGGAGGGCAGGGACGGTACTTC. It is translated as CASAKGGQGRYF. This chain connects TRBV27 to TRBJ2-5; 7 positions agree with TRBD2. CDR1 is MNHEY and CDR2 is SMNVEV in the germline V gene (reference sequence). The trim removed 9 bases at V and 13 bases at J, leaving 14 bases unmatched. The CDR3 consists of 12 residues.

This sequence joins TRBV27 and TRBJ2-7; 7 bases are shared with TRBD1. This CDR3 is built from 13 residues. The V gene end was trimmed by 6 bases and the J gene end by 2 bases; junction bases not matched to a gene: 4. Germline V lookup: CDR1 MNHEY, CDR2 SMNVEV (reference sequence). CDR3 region: CASSPGQPYEQYF. CDR3 DNA: TGTGCCAGCAGCCCGGGACAGCCCTACGAGCAGTACTTC.

The genes are TRBV19 and TRBJ1-2; tentative D call: TRBD1 (6 bases). Trimming pared 5 bases from V and 2 bases from J, leaving 21 bases between. The V gene's germline CDR1 is LNHDA and CDR2 SQIVND (reference sequence). This CDR3 comprises 17 residues. The CDR3 DNA is TGTGCCAGTAGTTCCCCCTGGGCAGGGGTCGCCAACTATGGCTACACCTTC. Translated, it gives CASSSPWAGVANYGYTF.

The chain uses TRBV7-9 and TRBJ2-1; D possibly corresponds to TRBD1 (6 bases). The CDR3 contains 16 residues. CDR1 is SEHNR, CDR2 FQNEAQ, per germline (reference sequence). The V end lost 1 base, the J end lost 7 bases, and 17 bases lay between the germline ends. For the CDR3, the DNA is TGTGCCAGCAGCTTAGAGGGACACCCCATCGAGAATGAGCAGTTCTTC. Translating gives CASSLEGHPIENEQFF.

This chain joins TRBV5-6 and TRBJ1-2; D is unresolved. Trimming shortened V by 0 bases and J by 7 bases, and 13 bases separated the two germline ends. The V gene's germline CDR1 is SGHDT and CDR2 YYEEEE. The CDR3 length is 14 residues. The CDR3 is CASSLVSSGGGYTF. DNA for the CDR3: TGTGCCAGCAGCTTGGTCTCTTCCGGCGGTGGCTACACCTTC.

The rearrangement uses TRBV9 and TRBJ2-1, with TRBD2 as a possible D gene (6 bases). Germline V gene data show CDR1 as SGDLS and CDR2 as YYNGEE. The V and J ends lost 4 bases and 9 bases respectively, with 11 bases between them. This CDR3 has 12 amino acids. CDR3 sequence reads: CASSSGEVEQFF. CDR3 DNA sequence: TGTGCCAGCAGCTCCGGGGAGGTTGAGCAGTTCTTC.

This chain connects TRBV5-1 to TRBJ1-6, with TRBD1 matching over 8 bases. J gave up 7 bases and V 4 bases, and 7 bases lay outside the gene matches. Germline V gene sequence: CDR1 SGHRS, CDR2 YFSETQ. The CDR3 is made up of 15 amino acids. Written as DNA, the CDR3 is TGCGCCAGCAGCGCCGGACAGGGATTGAATTCACCCCTCCACTTT. Translation gives CASSAGQGLNSPLHF.

The chain carries TRBV9 and TRBJ2-1, with D possibly being TRBD1 (5 bases). Trimming took off 2 bases at V and 7 bases at J, with 13 bases between the two ends. Germline V lookup: CDR1 SGDLS, CDR2 YYNGEE. The CDR3 consists of 14 residues. CDR3 DNA: TGTGCCAGCAGCGTCCTTGACAGCGCGAATGAGCAGTTCTTC. This translates into CASSVLDSANEQFF.

The CDR3 DNA is TGCGCCAGCAGCTTGGCCATGCGAGGGCTCGGCAGCTCTGGGGCCAACGTCCTGACTTTC. Encoded protein: CASSLAMRGLGSSGANVLTF. This rearrangement joins TRBV5-1 to TRBJ2-6; TRBD2 might be the D (5 bases). V lost 0 bases and J lost 0, with 19 bases in between. From germline, CDR1 is SGHRS and CDR2 YFSETQ. This CDR3 spans 20 amino acids.

This chain links TRBV27 with TRBJ1-1; the D is unclear. This CDR3 contains 15 residues. V dropped 2 bases and J dropped 1 base, with 11 bases sitting between them. The germline CDR1 and CDR2 sequences are MNHEY and SMNVEV (reference sequence). CDR3 nucleotides: TGTGCCAGCAGTTTAACTATGCCCCCGAACACTGAAGCTTTCTTT. Amino acid sequence: CASSLTMPPNTEAFF.

This clone appeared once. J is TRBJ2-3 and V is TRBV5-4; D ambiguous. This CDR3 contains 12 residues. Trimming pared 4 bases from V and 1 base from J, leaving 4 bases between. Germline V gives CDR1 SGHNT, CDR2 YYREEE (reference sequence). CDR3 in amino acids: CASSVGTDTQYF. The DNA for the CDR3 is TGTGCCAGCAGCGTGGGCACAGATACGCAGTATTTT.

The chain recombines TRBV27 with TRBJ2-6; either TRBD1 or TRBD2 may fit D (6 bases each). V dropped 0 bases and J dropped 4 bases, with 13 bases sitting between them. This CDR3 region has 17 residues. Germline CDR1 is MNHEY and CDR2 is SMNVEV (reference sequence). CDR3 amino acids: CASSLSSGAMGANVLTF. CDR3 DNA: TGTGCCAGCAGTTTATCGTCGGGGGCCATGGGGGCCAACGTCCTGACTTTC.

This clone was observed once. The chain is built from TRBV7-9 and TRBJ1-6; 7 bases line up with TRBD1. Losses at the gene ends were 1 base for V and 9 bases for J; bases not matched to a gene: 3. This CDR3 is built from 14 residues. Germline-derived CDR1 and CDR2 are SEHNR and FQNEAQ (reference sequence). The CDR3 reads CASSLVTGSSPLHF. The DNA for the CDR3 is TGTGCCAGCAGCTTAGTGACAGGGAGTTCACCCCTCCACTTT.

The rearrangement links TRBV2 to TRBJ2-7; D is perhaps TRBD2 (6 bases). The CDR3 spans 14 residues. Germline V gene lookup returns CDR1 SNHLY and CDR2 FYNNEI. V was cut by 6 bases and J by 6 bases, with 18 bases left in between. The CDR3 loop reads CASSADGEVSEQYF. DNA of the CDR3: TGTGCCAGCAGCGCCGACGGGGAGGTTTCCGAGCAGTACTTC.

This clone was counted between two and nine times. The J gene is TRBJ2-1, the V gene TRBV7-9; D may match TRBD1 or TRBD2 (5 bases each). Germline V gene lookup returns CDR1 SEHNR and CDR2 FQNEAQ (reference sequence). Trimming removed 5 bases from V and 13 bases from J, with 15 bases in between. This CDR3 contains 12 residues. Written as DNA, the CDR3 is TGTGCCAGCAGCCAGACTCCCGGGGCACAGTTCTTC. Protein product: CASSQTPGAQFF. Complete variable domain (other parts from reference TRBV7-9 and TRBJ2-1): DTGVSQNPRHKITKRGQNVTFRCDPISEHNRLYWYRQTLGQGPEFLTYFQNEAQLEKSRLLSDRFSAERPKGSFSTLEIQRTEQGDSAMYLCASSQTPGAQFFGPGTRLTVL.

The V and J genes are TRBV5-1 and TRBJ2-7; unclear D gene. Trimming left V 1 base short and J 0 bases short, with 8 bases between. This CDR3 spans 14 amino acids. The germline V gene has CDR1 SGHRS and CDR2 YFSETQ. CDR3 sequence: CASSLFGISYEQYF. In nucleotides, the CDR3 is TGCGCCAGCAGCTTGTTTGGCATCTCCTACGAGCAGTACTTC.

This sequence joins TRBV5-1 and TRBJ2-2, with 7 positions matching TRBD1. Trimming at V came to 2 bases and at J to 3 bases, leaving 10 bases not matched to a gene. This CDR3 has 17 amino acids. Germline V gene lookup returns CDR1 SGHRS and CDR2 YFSETQ. This chain's CDR3 is CASSFGDRAYYTGELFF. The CDR3 DNA reads TGCGCCAGCAGCTTCGGTGACAGGGCTTACTACACCGGGGAGCTGTTTTTT.

V gene TRBV27 combines with J gene TRBJ2-7, with 7 bases fitting TRBD1. The CDR3 runs 13 residues. V was clipped by 4 bases and J by 4 bases; unmatched bases: 4. The germline CDR1 and CDR2 sequences are MNHEY and SMNVEV (reference sequence). This chain's CDR3 is CASSSRGNYEQYF. CDR3 sequence (DNA): TGTGCCAGCAGTTCCAGGGGGAATTACGAGCAGTACTTC.

V is TRBV5-1 and J is TRBJ2-7; D gene uncertain. Germline CDR1 SGHRS, CDR2 YFSETQ. CDR3 length equals 14 residues. The V and J ends lost 8 bases and 2 bases respectively, with 17 bases between them. DNA for the CDR3: TGCGCCAGTAAGATCTCCGTTGGAGCCTACGAGCAGTACTTC. This codes for CASKISVGAYEQYF.

This CDR3 is CASRPGTSIEQYF. The CDR3 coding sequence is TGTGCCAGCAGACCGGGGACTTCTATCGAGCAGTACTTC. V is TRBV11-2 and J is TRBJ2-7; D perhaps matches TRBD2 (6 bases). The CDR3 has 13 residues. From germline, CDR1 is SGHAT and CDR2 FQNNGV. The V end lost 6 bases, the J end lost 6 bases, and 15 bases lay between the germline ends.

The genes are TRBV7-9 and TRBJ2-2; 8 bases map to TRBD1. Germline CDR1 reads SEHNR; CDR2 reads FQNEAQ (reference sequence). Germline trimming cut 5 bases from V and 2 bases from J; bases unmatched to any gene: 7. The CDR3 spans 16 residues. This CDR3 is CASSPRTGINTGELFF. The CDR3 nucleotides read TGTGCCAGCAGCCCGAGGACAGGGATAAACACCGGGGAGCTGTTTTTT.

This clone was detected only once. Other nucleotide sequences in the sample specify the same CDR3. J is TRBJ2-7 and V is TRBV30, with 8 bases that match TRBD1. Unmatched junction bases numbered 3, after V lost 6 bases and J lost 2 bases. CDR3 length: 12 amino acids. Germline lookup yields CDR1 GTSNPN and CDR2 SVGIG (reference sequence). CDR3 region: CACRQGTYEQYF. CDR3 bases: TGTGCCTGTCGACAGGGGACCTACGAGCAGTACTTC.

The rearrangement joins TRBV7-6 to TRBJ2-7; 8 bases line up with TRBD1. Unmatched junction bases numbered 12, after V lost 5 bases and J lost 3 bases. The CDR3 loop spans 16 amino acids. Germline V gene lookup returns CDR1 SGHVS and CDR2 FNYEAQ. DNA for the CDR3: TGTGCCAGCAGCCTCGATCGGACAGGGAACGTCTACGAGCAGTACTTC. Encoded protein: CASSLDRTGNVYEQYF.

CDR3 loop: CASSAIGTSGTGELFF. The CDR3 DNA follows: TGTGCCAGCAGTGCCATCGGGACTAGCGGGACCGGGGAGCTGTTTTTT. The chain employs TRBV6-1 and TRBJ2-2, with 12 bases matching TRBD2. The CDR3 is made up of 16 amino acids. V lost 4 bases and J lost 5; bases outside the gene matches: 5. CDR1 MNHNS and CDR2 SASEGT come from the germline V gene.

J is TRBJ2-1 and V is TRBV7-6; D gene uncertain. Germline CDR1 and CDR2: SGHVS and FNYEAQ. CDR3 length: 16 residues. Deletions cut 1 base from V and 0 bases from J, with 10 bases between. In DNA, the CDR3 is TGTGCCAGCAGCTTAGGGGCTTCCAGCTCCTACAATGAGCAGTTCTTC. Encoded protein: CASSLGASSSYNEQFF.

The chain employs TRBV11-2 and TRBJ2-7, with D tentatively TRBD2 (5 bases). Germline lookup yields CDR1 SGHAT and CDR2 FQNNGV. The CDR3 has 15 residues. With 5 bases removed from V and 6 bases from J, the gap between germline ends came to 20 bases. This CDR3 is CASSPIPSRPGEQYF. CDR3 DNA: TGTGCCAGCAGCCCCATTCCTAGCAGGCCGGGCGAGCAGTACTTC.